Listed below are T cell receptor beta chains from one sample, sequenced in a study of long-term antiretroviral therapy in people with HIV. The repertoire was sequenced with immunoSEQ multiplex PCR; TCRdb's copy has only in-frame clones and lacks some. The data hold roughly 9,200 clones, with roughly 78% observed a single time. The input for sequencing was unsorted PBMCs, taken 0.6 years before starting antiretroviral therapy. The receptors originated from a man in his forties with HIV. Both conserved end residues are part of each CDR3. The D gene is left open where the match is weak. Clone size, where shown, is once, few, many, or a class for clones that have expanded.

J gene: TRBJ2-1; clone size: -; D gene: -; V gene: TRBV13; CDR3 DNA: TGTGCCAGCAGCTTTGGGGTGGGGGCGAATGAGCAGTTCTTC; CDR3 protein: CASSFGVGANEQFF
J gene: TRBJ2-3; clone size: -; D gene: TRBD1; V gene: TRBV5-5; CDR3 DNA: TGTGCCAGCAGCCCGGACAGGGTTAGGACGCAGTATTTT; CDR3 protein: CASSPDRVRTQYF
J gene: TRBJ2-7; clone size: once; D gene: TRBD2; V gene: TRBV18; CDR3 DNA: TGTGCCAGCTCAGGGACTAGCGGGGGCCTCCACAACTCCTACGAGCAGTACTTC; CDR3 protein: CASSGTSGGLHNSYEQYF
J gene: TRBJ2-1; clone size: -; D gene: -; V gene: TRBV9; CDR3 DNA: TGTGCCAGCAGCGTAGCGATTAGGAGCTCCTACAATGAGCAGTTCTTC; CDR3 protein: CASSVAIRSSYNEQFF
J gene: TRBJ2-7; clone size: -; D gene: -; V gene: TRBV15; CDR3 DNA: TGTGCCACCAGCAGATCCGGAAGCTCCTACGAGCAGTACTTC; CDR3 protein: CATSRSGSSYEQYF
J gene: TRBJ2-3; clone size: -; D gene: TRBD2; V gene: TRBV5-1; CDR3 DNA: TGCGCCAGCAGCCCGGGACTAGCGGGGGGGTCGGATACGCAGTATTTT; CDR3 protein: CASSPGLAGGSDTQYF
J gene: TRBJ1-3; clone size: -; D gene: -; V gene: TRBV9; CDR3 DNA: TGTGCCAGCAGCGTAGCTGCAGGCTCTGGAAACACCATATATTTT; CDR3 protein: CASSVAAGSGNTIYF
J gene: TRBJ1-1; clone size: -; D gene: -; V gene: TRBV5-1; CDR3 DNA: TGCGCCAGCAGCCCGGTTGGAAGACACTTGAACACTGAAGCTTTCTTT; CDR3 protein: CASSPVGRHLNTEAFF
J gene: TRBJ2-5; clone size: -; D gene: -; V gene: TRBV9; CDR3 DNA: TGTGCCAGCAGCCATCCTCGGGAGACCCAGTACTTC; CDR3 protein: CASSHPRETQYF
J gene: TRBJ2-2; clone size: -; D gene: -; V gene: TRBV5-6; CDR3 DNA: TGTGCCAGCAGCTTGTTGCAGAGAGGCACCGGGGAGCTGTTTTTT; CDR3 protein: CASSLLQRGTGELFF
J gene: TRBJ2-3; clone size: -; D gene: -; V gene: TRBV30; CDR3 DNA: TGTGCCTGGAGTGTTTCACTTCCGGGGGCGGATACGCAGTATTTT; CDR3 protein: CAWSVSLPGADTQYF
J gene: TRBJ1-2; clone size: -; D gene: -; V gene: TRBV11-3; CDR3 DNA: TGTGCCAGCAGCTTAGACAGGGGATATGGCTACACCTTC; CDR3 protein: CASSLDRGYGYTF
J gene: TRBJ2-2; clone size: -; D gene: -; V gene: TRBV28; CDR3 DNA: TGTGCCAGCAGCCAGAGTCCCGGCGCGGCGAACACCGGGGAGCTGTTTTTT; CDR3 protein: CASSQSPGAANTGELFF
J gene: TRBJ1-2; clone size: -; D gene: -; V gene: TRBV30; CDR3 DNA: TGTGCCTGGACACACACAGGGAGAAGGGACTATGGCTACACCTTC; CDR3 protein: CAWTHTGRRDYGYTF
J gene: TRBJ1-5; clone size: -; D gene: TRBD1; V gene: TRBV19; CDR3 DNA: TGTGCCAGTAGTTCCCTGGACAGGGGCGGAAATCAGCCCCAGCATTTT; CDR3 protein: CASSSLDRGGNQPQHF
J gene: TRBJ2-7; clone size: -; D gene: TRBD1; V gene: TRBV7-3; CDR3 DNA: TGTGCCAGCAGCTTAGGAGCACAGGGGTGGTACGAGCAGTACTTC; CDR3 protein: CASSLGAQGWYEQYF
J gene: TRBJ2-1; clone size: medium-sized; D gene: -; V gene: TRBV19; CDR3 DNA: TGTGCCAGTAGTATTGTTCAGGGGCCCTACAATGAGCAGTTCTTC; CDR3 protein: CASSIVQGPYNEQFF
J gene: TRBJ2-7; clone size: few; D gene: TRBD1; V gene: TRBV5-1; CDR3 DNA: TGCGCCAGCAGCCCACCGGGACAGTCCTACGAGCAGTACTTC; CDR3 protein: CASSPPGQSYEQYF
J gene: TRBJ2-3; clone size: -; D gene: -; V gene: TRBV10-3; CDR3 DNA: TGTGCCACCACCGGGACCCAAGGGACAGATACGCAGTATTTT; CDR3 protein: CATTGTQGTDTQYF
J gene: TRBJ2-7; clone size: -; D gene: -; V gene: TRBV13; CDR3 DNA: TGTGCCAGCAGCCCCCTCCCGGGTGGTTACGACGAGCAGTACTTC; CDR3 protein: CASSPLPGGYDEQYF
J gene: TRBJ2-7; clone size: -; D gene: -; V gene: TRBV4-1; CDR3 DNA: TGCGCCAGCAGCCAAGTTGAGGTACCGTCCTACGAGCAGTACTTC; CDR3 protein: CASSQVEVPSYEQYF
J gene: TRBJ1-2; clone size: few; D gene: -; V gene: TRBV18; CDR3 DNA: TGTGCCAGCTCACCAAGAGGGGAAGGAGGCTACACCTTC; CDR3 protein: CASSPRGEGGYTF
J gene: TRBJ1-2; clone size: -; D gene: TRBD1; V gene: TRBV18; CDR3 DNA: TGTGCCAGCTCTCCTGACAGGGGAGAGGGCTACACCTTC; CDR3 protein: CASSPDRGEGYTF
J gene: TRBJ1-2; clone size: -; D gene: -; V gene: TRBV7-6; CDR3 DNA: TGTGCCAGCAGCCCCGCCCAGGGACTTGACTATGGCTACACCTTC; CDR3 protein: CASSPAQGLDYGYTF
J gene: TRBJ1-1; clone size: once; D gene: -; V gene: TRBV7-9; CDR3 DNA: TGTGCCAGCAGCGTCCAGGGAGAGGCTGAAGCTTTCTTT; CDR3 protein: CASSVQGEAEAFF
J gene: TRBJ2-2; clone size: -; D gene: TRBD1; V gene: TRBV25-1; CDR3 DNA: TGTGCCAGCAGTGTTGCCGGGACAGGGAACACCGGGGAGCTGTTTTTT; CDR3 protein: CASSVAGTGNTGELFF
J gene: TRBJ2-7; clone size: -; D gene: TRBD1; V gene: TRBV15; CDR3 DNA: TGTGCCACCAGCAGAGTCGGGACAGATCTTACCTACGAGCAGTACTTC; CDR3 protein: CATSRVGTDLTYEQYF
J gene: TRBJ2-7; clone size: -; D gene: -; V gene: TRBV10-2; CDR3 DNA: TGCGCCAGCGTAGGAGACCGGGGTTACTTCTACGAGCAGTACTTC; CDR3 protein: CASVGDRGYFYEQYF
J gene: TRBJ1-2; clone size: -; D gene: -; V gene: TRBV2; CDR3 DNA: TGTGCCAGCAGTGACAGGTTCGGAGGCTACACCTTC; CDR3 protein: CASSDRFGGYTF
J gene: TRBJ1-6; clone size: -; D gene: TRBD1; V gene: TRBV18; CDR3 DNA: TGTGCCAGCTCACCTCGAATACAGGGGAGCTCCTATAATTCACCCCTCCACTTT; CDR3 protein: CASSPRIQGSSYNSPLHF
J gene: TRBJ2-3; clone size: -; D gene: TRBD1; V gene: TRBV10-3; CDR3 DNA: TGTGCCATCAAACTGACAGGGGGCTCGCAGTATTTT; CDR3 protein: CAIKLTGGSQYF
J gene: TRBJ1-5; clone size: -; D gene: -; V gene: TRBV7-9; CDR3 DNA: TGTGCCAGCAGCCGCGGAGGGTCCGACAATCAGCCCCAGCATTTT; CDR3 protein: CASSRGGSDNQPQHF
J gene: TRBJ1-1; clone size: -; D gene: -; V gene: TRBV6-4; CDR3 DNA: TGTGCCACCCGGGGGTCGGACTACACTGAAGCTTTCTTT; CDR3 protein: CATRGSDYTEAFF
J gene: TRBJ1-1; clone size: -; D gene: -; V gene: TRBV5-6; CDR3 DNA: TGTGCCAGCAGCCCGACAGGGAACACTGAAGCTTTCTTT; CDR3 protein: CASSPTGNTEAFF
J gene: TRBJ1-2; clone size: -; D gene: -; V gene: TRBV23-1; CDR3 DNA: TGCGCCAGGGTCGGGGAGTATGGCTACACCTTC; CDR3 protein: CARVGEYGYTF
J gene: TRBJ1-2; clone size: -; D gene: -; V gene: TRBV5-1; CDR3 DNA: TGCGCCAGCAGCCATCAGGAGGGAACTAACTATGGCTACACCTTC; CDR3 protein: CASSHQEGTNYGYTF
J gene: TRBJ2-7; clone size: -; D gene: -; V gene: TRBV12-5; CDR3 DNA: TGTGCTAGTGAGGAGCAGTACTTC; CDR3 protein: CASEEQYF
J gene: TRBJ2-1; clone size: few; D gene: -; V gene: TRBV4-2; CDR3 DNA: TGTGCCAGCAGCCAAGGGGGACTCCCCTCCACTGTCTTCTCCTACAATGAGCAGTTCTTC; CDR3 protein: CASSQGGLPSTVFSYNEQFF
J gene: TRBJ1-4; clone size: -; D gene: TRBD1; V gene: TRBV5-6; CDR3 DNA: TGTGCCAGCAGCTCAACAGGGGCTGGTAATGAAAAACTGTTTTTT; CDR3 protein: CASSSTGAGNEKLFF
J gene: TRBJ2-1; clone size: few; D gene: -; V gene: TRBV27; CDR3 DNA: TGTGCCAGCAGTTTCCGTTGGCAGGGAGACAATGAGCAGTTCTTC; CDR3 protein: CASSFRWQGDNEQFF
J gene: TRBJ2-1; clone size: -; D gene: -; V gene: TRBV4-1; CDR3 DNA: TGCGCCAGCAGCCAAGAATCCAGGTCCCATTACAATGAGCAGTTCTTC; CDR3 protein: CASSQESRSHYNEQFF
J gene: TRBJ2-5; clone size: -; D gene: -; V gene: TRBV5-6; CDR3 DNA: TGTGCCAGCAGCATAAGGGGAACTGGGACCCAGTACTTC; CDR3 protein: CASSIRGTGTQYF
J gene: TRBJ2-7; clone size: -; D gene: TRBD1; V gene: TRBV2; CDR3 DNA: TGTGCCAGCAGGACAGGGGGAGAGCAGTACTTC; CDR3 protein: CASRTGGEQYF
J gene: TRBJ2-7; clone size: -; D gene: TRBD2; V gene: TRBV28; CDR3 DNA: TGTGCCAGCAGTTTTCAGCGGGGGGCCTCCTACGAGCAGTACTTC; CDR3 protein: CASSFQRGASYEQYF
J gene: TRBJ2-7; clone size: -; D gene: TRBD1; V gene: TRBV7-9; CDR3 DNA: TGTGCCAGCAGCGCGGGACAGGTCTACGAGCAGTACTTC; CDR3 protein: CASSAGQVYEQYF
J gene: TRBJ1-5; clone size: -; D gene: -; V gene: TRBV7-2; CDR3 DNA: TGTGCCAGCAGCTTAGAGAAGGGGTTTCAGCCCCAGCATTTT; CDR3 protein: CASSLEKGFQPQHF
J gene: TRBJ1-4; clone size: -; D gene: -; V gene: TRBV5-1; CDR3 DNA: TGCGCCAGCAGCTTGGGGACGGCTAGTGAAAAACTGTTTTTT; CDR3 protein: CASSLGTASEKLFF
J gene: TRBJ2-2; clone size: -; D gene: -; V gene: TRBV19; CDR3 DNA: TGTGCCAGTAGGAACAGGGAGGCGAACACCGGGGAGCTGTTTTTT; CDR3 protein: CASRNREANTGELFF
J gene: TRBJ2-7; clone size: -; D gene: TRBD1; V gene: TRBV10-1; CDR3 DNA: TGCGCCAGCAGTCCCGGGACAGTTTACGAGCAGTACTTC; CDR3 protein: CASSPGTVYEQYF
J gene: TRBJ2-2; clone size: -; D gene: -; V gene: TRBV5-1; CDR3 DNA: TGCGCCAGCAGCCTCGATACGAACACCGGGGAGCTGTTTTTT; CDR3 protein: CASSLDTNTGELFF
J gene: TRBJ1-1; clone size: -; D gene: -; V gene: TRBV5-1; CDR3 DNA: TGCGCCAGCAGCTTACAAGGTCAGAACACTGAAGCTTTCTTT; CDR3 protein: CASSLQGQNTEAFF
J gene: TRBJ1-6; clone size: few; D gene: -; V gene: TRBV14; CDR3 DNA: TGTGCCAGCAGCCCATCCTCCTATAATTCACCCCTCCACTTT; CDR3 protein: CASSPSSYNSPLHF
J gene: TRBJ2-7; clone size: -; D gene: TRBD2; V gene: TRBV5-4; CDR3 DNA: TGTGCCAGCAGCTTCGGATTAGCGGGGGGGCCGACGTTC; CDR3 protein: CASSFGLAGGPTF
J gene: TRBJ2-2; clone size: once; D gene: -; V gene: TRBV11-2; CDR3 DNA: TGTGCCAGCAGCTTAGGGACTCACACCGGGGAGCTGTTTTTT; CDR3 protein: CASSLGTHTGELFF
J gene: TRBJ1-2; clone size: -; D gene: TRBD1; V gene: TRBV10-3; CDR3 DNA: TGTGCCTCCCTCGGGACAGGACTTACGACTGGCTACACCTTC; CDR3 protein: CASLGTGLTTGYTF
J gene: TRBJ2-3; clone size: once; D gene: -; V gene: TRBV11-3; CDR3 DNA: TGTGCCAGCAGCTTAGACAGTCTGGATACGCAGTATTTT; CDR3 protein: CASSLDSLDTQYF
J gene: TRBJ1-5; clone size: -; D gene: -; V gene: TRBV4-1; CDR3 DNA: TGCGCCAGCAGCCTGTTCGAGGAGGGGGATCAGCCCCAGCATTTT; CDR3 protein: CASSLFEEGDQPQHF
J gene: TRBJ1-1; clone size: -; D gene: -; V gene: TRBV6-1; CDR3 DNA: TGTGCCAGCAGTGAATGGCGTGAAGCTTTCTTT; CDR3 protein: CASSEWREAFF